This T cell receptor beta chain was obtained from a study of shared clonotypes between healthy human individuals. Genomic DNA from each subset was divided evenly over several immunoSEQ plates. As originally analysed: Junction-only sequences without quality scores were provided by ImmunoSEQ, so filtering was different. This table comes from immunoSEQ multiplex PCR, and its TCRdb copy is limited to in-frame clones, with some not included. The D gene and trimming were derived from the DNA, and the V and J assignments and clone size from that table. The table includes about 230,000 clones, 65% to 70% detected once. Comments on this clone: What it binds is unknown.

CDR1 is MDHEN and CDR2 is SYDVKM in the germline V gene. CDR3 length equals 17 residues. With 5 bases clipped from V and 2 bases from J, the junction kept 8 bases outside the gene matches. Findings of the study overall: Sharing across four donors was highest in naive CD4 (around 5%) and lowest in memory CD8 (roughly 0.4%).

Sequencing was performed on memory CD4+ T cells sorted from blood. Indicated subset: CD45RA-negative fraction. The chain has TRBV28 and TRBJ2-3, with 12 bases matching TRBD2. The clonotype originates from a man aged 30-40 years in good health. CDR3 DNA sequence: TGTGCCAGCAGTCCCATTGGACTAGCGGGAAACACAGATACGCAGTATTTT. It translates to CASSPIGLAGNTDTQYF.